These 4 T cell receptor beta chains came from one sample sequenced in a study of T cell changes during pregnancy in multiple sclerosis. TCRdb's copy holds only in-frame clones and misses some; the assay was immunoSEQ multiplex PCR. The sample consists of some 70,000 clones, around 92% of them appearing once. This specimen was peripheral blood, taken in the first trimester of pregnancy. These receptors were obtained from a female donor with multiple sclerosis, enrolled in a pregnancy study.

The rearrangement uses TRBV30 and TRBJ2-3, with 12 bases that match TRBD1. CDR3 length: 14 amino acids. J was trimmed by 4 bases and V by 7 bases; bases with no gene match: 6. CDR1 GTSNPN and CDR2 SVGIG come from the germline V gene (reference sequence). The CDR3 here is CALGQGASSDTQYF. In DNA, the CDR3 is TGTGCCTTGGGACAGGGGGCGTCGTCAGATACGCAGTATTTT.

This clone occurred a few times. This sequence joins TRBV19 and TRBJ1-2; 7 bases align to TRBD1. The germline gives CDR1 LNHDA, CDR2 SQIVND (reference sequence). The CDR3 has 15 amino acids. The V gene end was trimmed by 7 bases and the J gene end by 3 bases; junction bases not matched to a gene: 11. The CDR3 nucleotides are TGTGCCAGTACCAAAATGACAGGGAATGACTATGGCTACACCTTC. Its protein is CASTKMTGNDYGYTF. Filled out from reference TRBV19 and TRBJ1-2, the complete variable domain reads DGGITQSPKYLFRKEGQNVTLSCEQNLNHDAMYWYRQDPGQGLRLIYYSQIVNDFQKGDIAEGYSVSREKKESFPLTVTSAQKNPTAFYLCASTKMTGNDYGYTFGSGTRLTVV.

V and J are TRBV5-1 and TRBJ2-2; a possible D gene is TRBD2 (5 bases). The germline CDR1 and CDR2 sequences are SGHRS and YFSETQ. The CDR3 has 16 residues. V shed 2 bases and J shed 0 bases, with 11 bases lying between them. The CDR3 loop reads CASSLTGIANTGELFF. The CDR3 nucleotides read TGCGCCAGCAGCTTAACGGGGATAGCGAACACCGGGGAGCTGTTTTTT. The entire variable domain, with the rest obtained from reference TRBV5-1 and TRBJ2-2, is as follows: KAGVTQTPRYLIKTRGQQVTLSCSPISGHRSVSWYQQTPGQGLQFLFEYFSETQRNKGNFPGRFSGRQFSNSRSEMNVSTLELGDSALYLCASSLTGIANTGELFFGEGSRLTVL.

There are a few counts of this clone. V gene TRBV2 combines with J gene TRBJ2-5; the match to TRBD2 covers 14 bases. The CDR3 is made up of 13 amino acids. Trimming at V came to 8 bases and at J to 10 bases, leaving 6 bases not matched to a gene. Germline V gene sequence: CDR1 SNHLY, CDR2 FYNNEI. The CDR3 reads CASAGTSGGDQYF. DNA for the CDR3: TGTGCCAGCGCCGGGACTAGCGGGGGTGACCAGTACTTC.